This T cell receptor (beta chain) emerged from a study of blood T cell repertoires in COVID-19. On the study more broadly: Acute-phase and convalescent COVID-19 samples originated in the United States, Italy and Spain.

Per the authors' pipeline: From reference gene primer amplification, estimates of nucleated cell counts were derived. Method: immunoSEQ multiplex PCR; TCRdb's copy keeps in-frame clones and lacks some. V and J calls and clone size are those listed in that table; D and trimming were worked out from the DNA. This sample has tens of thousands of clones, with about 86% found just once. Germline V gene sequence: CDR1 SQVTM, CDR2 ANQGSEA. The CDR3 is 15 amino acids. With 6 bases clipped from V and 4 bases from J, the junction kept 8 bases outside the gene matches. This TCR was recovered from a man aged 80 or over with acute or convalescent COVID-19. The specimen sequenced was peripheral blood. The chain links TRBV29-1 to TRBJ2-1; 11 bases align to TRBD2. The CDR3 DNA follows: TGCAGCGTAGTCAGACTAGCGGGGATATACAATGAGCAGTTCTTC. Protein sequence: CSVVRLAGIYNEQFF.